A single sample gave rise to the 31 T cell receptor beta chains below, sequenced in a study of a mutant IDH1 vaccine in newly diagnosed glioma. Their cognate antigens are unknown. Stated time point: week 23, last vaccination. Every vaccination contained 300 ug of the mutant IDH1 20-mer peptide and was paired with topical imiquimod. Data came from immunoSEQ multiplex PCR; TCRdb stores just in-frame clones and leaves some out. The data show tens of thousands of clones, about 87% seen once. The source was PBMCs, collected from a glioma patient whose treatment included an IDH1 peptide vaccine. The receptors originated from a man aged 35-49 years with glioma.

The gene calls are TRBV27 and TRBJ2-2; 10 bases line up with TRBD2. Trimming removed 4 bases from V and 4 bases from J; junction bases left unmatched: 9. Germline CDR1 MNHEY, CDR2 SMNVEV (reference sequence). The CDR3 spans 17 residues. CDR3 region: CASSSTLAGVSTGELFF. CDR3 DNA sequence: TGTGCCAGCAGTTCCACCCTAGCGGGAGTTAGCACCGGGGAGCTGTTTTTT.

This chain uses TRBV2 with TRBJ2-7; TRBD1 is a possible D gene (7 bases). Germline V lookup: CDR1 SNHLY, CDR2 FYNNEI. Trimming shortened V by 3 bases and J by 3 bases, and 15 bases separated the two germline ends. The CDR3 sequence is 15 residues long. The DNA of the CDR3 is TGTGCCAGCAGTGATCAGGGGGGATCTAGCTACGAGCAGTACTTC. Translated: CASSDQGGSSYEQYF.

The CDR3 bases are TGTGCCAGCAGCTTAGAGCCCGGGGGTTTGAGCGCTGAAGCTTTCTTT. Amino acids: CASSLEPGGLSAEAFF. The chain carries TRBV7-6 and TRBJ1-1; D is perhaps TRBD1 (5 bases). CDR3 length: 16 amino acids. Germline CDR1 is SGHVS and CDR2 is FNYEAQ. Trimming stripped 1 base from V and 6 bases from J, with 18 bases between. The full variable domain, in which reference TRBV7-6 and TRBJ1-1 provide the parts outside the CDR3, is GAGVSQSPRYKVTKRGQDVALRCDPISGHVSLYWYRQALGQGPEFLTYFNYEAQQDKSGLPNDRFSAERPEGSISTLTIQRTEQRDSAMYRCASSLEPGGLSAEAFFGQGTRLTVV.

The DNA of the CDR3 is TGTGCCAGCAGCCTTGAACAGGGGGCCTCCTACAATGAGCAGTTCTTC. This translates into CASSLEQGASYNEQFF. The V gene is TRBV5-6, the J gene TRBJ2-1; TRBD1 aligns across 9 bases. CDR3 length: 16 amino acids. The V and J ends lost 4 bases and 0 bases, in that order; junction bases with no gene match: 5. Germline CDR1 is SGHDT and CDR2 is YYEEEE.

V usage is TRBV5-1 and J usage is TRBJ2-1; 12 positions agree with TRBD2. The CDR3 has 16 amino acids. Looked up from germline, CDR1 is SGHRS and CDR2 is YFSETQ. The ends lost 0 bases at V and 9 bases at J; junction bases unmatched: 7. CDR3 bases: TGCGCCAGCAGCTTGGCGGGACTAGCGGGTGGTCGTGAGCAGTTCTTC. Residues: CASSLAGLAGGREQFF.

V and J are TRBV6-5 and TRBJ2-7; D remains ambiguous. The CDR3 consists of 16 residues. Germline V gene sequence: CDR1 MNHEY, CDR2 SVGAGI. Trimming took off 0 bases at V and 7 bases at J, with 19 bases between the two ends. The CDR3 nucleotides read TGTGCCAGCAGTTACTCGAGAGGTGGTGGGAAAGAGGAGCAGTACTTC. Protein sequence: CASSYSRGGGKEEQYF.

This rearrangement joins TRBV19 to TRBJ2-3; D perhaps matches TRBD1 (6 bases). Trimming took 5 bases from V and 2 from J, leaving 14 bases between them. The germline V gene has CDR1 LNHDA and CDR2 SQIVND (reference sequence). The CDR3 is 15 amino acids. In DNA form, the CDR3 reads TGTGCCAGTAGTCCTACAGGGCCCTCCACAGATACGCAGTATTTT. Protein sequence: CASSPTGPSTDTQYF.

This chain joins TRBV7-9 and TRBJ2-7; 7 bases match TRBD1. The CDR3 has 12 amino acids. The trim removed 1 base at V and 8 bases at J, leaving 2 bases unmatched. The V gene's germline CDR1 is SEHNR and CDR2 FQNEAQ (reference sequence). Written as DNA, the CDR3 is TGTGCCAGCAGCTTAGGACAGGGCCAGCAGTACTTC. Protein sequence: CASSLGQGQQYF.

CDR3 sequence (DNA): TGTGCCAGTAGTACGGGGACCAAAGGCTACACCTTC. Its translation is CASSTGTKGYTF. V and J are TRBV19 and TRBJ1-2, with D perhaps matching TRBD1 (5 bases). Germline V lookup: CDR1 LNHDA, CDR2 SQIVND (reference sequence). The length of the CDR3 is 12 residues. Trimming removed 4 bases from V and 8 bases from J, with 11 bases in between.

The chain combines TRBV29-1 with TRBJ1-4; 8 bases line up with TRBD1. From germline, CDR1 is SQVTM and CDR2 ANQGSEA. V was pared by 5 bases and J by 7 bases, with 3 bases of the junction left unmatched. The CDR3 has 12 amino acids. The CDR3 DNA follows: TGCAGCGTTACAGGGGGGCGTGAAAAACTGTTTTTT. This sequence encodes CSVTGGREKLFF.

This clone showed up just a few times. The chain employs TRBV7-2 and TRBJ1-1, with no clear D. CDR3 length: 14 residues. From germline, CDR1 is SGHTA and CDR2 FQGNSA. The germline V and J ends were trimmed by 3 bases and 0 bases, with 8 bases remaining between them. The CDR3 reads CASSFNGMNTEAFF. In nucleotides, the CDR3 is TGTGCCAGCAGCTTCAACGGGATGAACACTGAAGCTTTCTTT.

The rearrangement joins TRBV20-1 to TRBJ2-5; D not resolved. Germline V gene lookup returns CDR1 DFQATT and CDR2 SNEGSKA (reference sequence). V was trimmed by 7 bases and J by 4 bases, leaving 10 bases between them. This CDR3 contains 11 residues. CDR3 coding DNA: TGCAGTGGGGCGTCTGTAGAGACCCAGTACTTC. It is translated as CSGASVETQYF.

The chain carries TRBV6-4 and TRBJ1-1, with D perhaps matching TRBD1 (5 bases). The V gene lost 6 bases and the J gene lost 5 bases, with 16 bases spanning the gap. Germline-derived CDR1 and CDR2 are MRHNA and SNTAGT. CDR3 length equals 14 residues. CDR3 coding DNA: TGTGCCAGCAGCTCCGGGGTGGGGGGGACTGAAGCTTTCTTT. Amino acids: CASSSGVGGTEAFF.

V and J are TRBV19 and TRBJ2-7, with D possibly being TRBD1 or TRBD2 (5 bases each). V lost 4 bases and J 2 bases, leaving 15 bases between the germline ends. In germline, CDR1 is LNHDA, CDR2 SQIVND (reference sequence). This CDR3 is 15 amino acids long. CDR3 protein: CASSRTPGNAYEQYF. The CDR3 coding sequence is TGTGCCAGTAGTAGGACACCGGGGAACGCCTACGAGCAGTACTTC.

This clone was found a few times. The V gene is TRBV6-6, the J gene TRBJ2-7; 8 nucleotides line up with TRBD1. The CDR3 sequence is 14 residues long. J was trimmed by 3 bases and V by 6 bases; bases with no gene match: 7. Germline CDR1 and CDR2: MNHNY and SVGAGI (reference sequence). CDR3 protein: CASRGQGVGYEQYF. The DNA of the CDR3 is TGTGCCAGCAGAGGACAGGGTGTTGGCTACGAGCAGTACTTC.

The chain has TRBV7-2 and TRBJ2-2; D not certain. V lost 4 bases and J 7 bases, leaving 10 bases between the germline ends. The CDR3 runs 13 residues. Germline loops: CDR1 SGHTA, CDR2 FQGNSA. CDR3 nucleotides: TGTGCCAGCAGCTCTAAGGGTGACGGGGAGCTGTTTTTT. As protein: CASSSKGDGELFF.

The chain carries TRBV2 and TRBJ2-7; 9 bases are shared with TRBD2. The V and J ends lost 6 bases and 3 bases, in that order; junction bases with no gene match: 6. The CDR3 totals 14 residues. The germline V gene encodes CDR1 SNHLY and CDR2 FYNNEI. The CDR3 loop reads CASRRLAAVYEQYF. The CDR3 DNA reads TGTGCCAGCAGGAGACTAGCGGCGGTCTACGAGCAGTACTTC.

The chain has TRBV7-7 and TRBJ1-2; 8 nucleotides align to TRBD1. Germline values: CDR1 SSHAT, CDR2 FNYEAQ (reference sequence). The CDR3 length is 15 residues. V trimming: 7 bases; J trimming: 6 bases; junction bases outside the gene matches: 13. The CDR3 region has the DNA TGTGCCAGCACCAAGGAACAGGGGGGGTCTGATGGCTACACCTTC. Translating gives CASTKEQGGSDGYTF. The complete variable domain, with remaining parts taken from reference TRBV7-7 and TRBJ1-2, reads GAGVSQSPRYKVTKRGQDVTLRCDPISSHATLYWYQQALGQGPEFLTYFNYEAQPDKSGLPSDRFSAERPEGSISTLTIQRTEQRDSAMYRCASTKEQGGSDGYTFGSGTRLTVV.

The J gene is TRBJ2-5, the V gene TRBV6-1; 7 bases are shared with TRBD2. The junction had 8 bases not matched to a gene; V was cut back by 2 bases and J by 5 bases. This CDR3 is built from 15 residues. Germline assignment: CDR1 MNHNS and CDR2 SASEGT. The CDR3 nucleotides are TGTGCCAGCAGTGAAAACCAGGGAGGGAGGGAGACCCAGTACTTC. Its protein is CASSENQGGRETQYF.

The rearrangement uses TRBV5-3 and TRBJ1-5, with D uncertain. Being an ORF, TRBV5-3 has a function that is uncertain. The V and J ends lost 0 bases and 7 bases respectively, with 8 bases between them. The CDR3 has 13 residues. CDR3 sequence reads: CARSLGQGQPQHF. CDR3 DNA: TGTGCCAGAAGCTTGGGTCAAGGGCAGCCCCAGCATTTT.

This rearrangement joins TRBV19 to TRBJ2-7; unclear D gene. Per the germline V gene, CDR1 is LNHDA and CDR2 is SQIVND (reference sequence). CDR3 length equals 13 residues. Trimming took 5 bases from V and 0 from J, leaving 8 bases between them. CDR3 in amino acids: CASSLPGSYEQYF. CDR3 nucleotides: TGTGCCAGTAGTCTACCGGGCTCCTACGAGCAGTACTTC.

The chain recombines TRBV5-1 with TRBJ2-7; TRBD2 agrees at 13 bases. The CDR3 has 15 residues. V shed 4 bases and J 10 bases; nucleotides not matched to a gene: 11. Germline assignment: CDR1 SGHRS and CDR2 YFSETQ. CDR3 nucleotides: TGCGCCAGCAGCATAAGACTAGCGGGAGGCCAACCCCAGTACTTC. Residues: CASSIRLAGGQPQYF.

This clone was seen a handful of times. The chain couples TRBV6-5 to TRBJ2-5; D is unresolved. The CDR3 is 13 residues long. The V gene lost 5 bases and the J gene lost 2 bases, with 9 bases spanning the gap. Looked up from germline, CDR1 is MNHEY and CDR2 is SVGAGI. The CDR3 region is CASSGLQQETQYF. The CDR3 bases are TGTGCCAGCAGTGGGCTACAGCAAGAGACCCAGTACTTC.

The V gene is TRBV5-4, the J gene TRBJ1-4, with a tentative D call TRBD1 (6 bases). CDR1 and CDR2 from the germline V gene are SGHNT and YYREEE (reference sequence). This CDR3 spans 13 amino acids. With 3 bases removed from V and 8 bases from J, the gap between germline ends came to 11 bases. CDR3 DNA sequence: TGTGCCAGCAGCTCGGAGCAGGGGGAAAAACTGTTTTTT. It translates to CASSSEQGEKLFF.

The chain combines TRBV7-2 with TRBJ2-5, with D perhaps assigned TRBD1 or TRBD2 (5 bases each). Germline loops: CDR1 SGHTA, CDR2 FQGNSA. The CDR3 contains 14 residues. The V end lost 7 bases, the J end lost 7 bases, and 19 bases lay between the germline ends. This chain's CDR3 is CASKRGRSQGTQYF. In nucleotides, the CDR3 is TGTGCCAGCAAGAGGGGCAGGAGCCAGGGGACCCAGTACTTC.

This clone was seen a single time. The V call is TRBV7-7, the J call TRBJ2-5, with 7 nucleotides matching TRBD2. Per germline, CDR1 SSHAT and CDR2 FNYEAQ (reference sequence). V lost 2 bases, J lost 5 bases, and 2 bases stayed unmatched. The CDR3 is 13 residues long. The CDR3 DNA is TGTGCCAGCAGCTTATACGGGGGGGAGACCCAGTACTTC. Translation: CASSLYGGETQYF.

Only one count was recorded for this clone. The chain joins TRBV18 to TRBJ2-2, with D unclear. Germline loops: CDR1 KGHSH, CDR2 LQKENI. V lost 4 bases to trimming and J lost 4 bases, with 13 bases between them. The CDR3 is 15 amino acids. The DNA of the CDR3 is TGTGCCAGCTCACGAGATTCGGTGGTCACCGGGGAGCTGTTTTTT. Its translation is CASSRDSVVTGELFF.

The rearrangement uses TRBV6-1 and TRBJ2-7, with 7 bases lining up with TRBD2. The trim removed 6 bases at V and 9 bases at J, leaving 8 bases unmatched. The CDR3 is 12 residues long. Germline lookup yields CDR1 MNHNS and CDR2 SASEGT. The CDR3 is CASSGVGGVQYF. The CDR3 region has the DNA TGTGCCAGCAGCGGAGTGGGAGGGGTGCAGTACTTC.

J is TRBJ1-3 and V is TRBV5-1; no definite D call. CDR1 and CDR2 from the germline V gene are SGHRS and YFSETQ. The V gene lost 0 bases and the J gene lost 1 base, with 5 bases spanning the gap. The CDR3 loop spans 14 amino acids. The CDR3 region has the DNA TGCGCCAGCAGCTTGGGTGGATCTGGAAACACCATATATTTT. This sequence encodes CASSLGGSGNTIYF.

The V gene is TRBV6-6, the J gene TRBJ2-1; 14 bases agree with TRBD2. J was trimmed by 7 bases and V by 8 bases; bases with no gene match: 4. Germline V gives CDR1 MNHNY, CDR2 SVGAGI (reference sequence). The CDR3 is 14 residues long. As DNA, the CDR3 is TGTGCCAGCCGGGGACTAGCGGGAGATAATGAGCAGTTCTTC. This gives the protein CASRGLAGDNEQFF.

The CDR3 protein is CASSFPGQGIYEQYF. CDR3 in DNA: TGTGCCAGCAGCTTTCCGGGACAGGGGATCTACGAGCAGTACTTC. This sequence joins TRBV7-9 and TRBJ2-7; 10 nucleotides match TRBD1. Per germline, CDR1 SEHNR and CDR2 FQNEAQ (reference sequence). Trimming cost V 3 bases and J 3 bases; bases outside gene matches: 5. This CDR3 is built from 15 residues. The variable domain in full, completed from reference TRBV7-9 and TRBJ2-7, reads DTGVSQNPRHKITKRGQNVTFRCDPISEHNRLYWYRQTLGQGPEFLTYFQNEAQLEKSRLLSDRFSAERPKGSFSTLEIQRTEQGDSAMYLCASSFPGQGIYEQYFGPGTRLTVT.